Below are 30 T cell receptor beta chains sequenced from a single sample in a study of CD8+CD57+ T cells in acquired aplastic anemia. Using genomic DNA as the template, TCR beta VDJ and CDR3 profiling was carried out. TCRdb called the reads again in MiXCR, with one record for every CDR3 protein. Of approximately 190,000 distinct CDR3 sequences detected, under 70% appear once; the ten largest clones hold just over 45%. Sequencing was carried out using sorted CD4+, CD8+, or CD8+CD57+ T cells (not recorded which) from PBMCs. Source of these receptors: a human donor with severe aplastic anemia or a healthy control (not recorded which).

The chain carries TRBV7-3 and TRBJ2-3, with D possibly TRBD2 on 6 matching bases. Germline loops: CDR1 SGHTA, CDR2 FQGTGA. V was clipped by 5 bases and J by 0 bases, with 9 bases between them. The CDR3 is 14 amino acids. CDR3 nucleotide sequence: TGTGCCAGCAGCCCGGGGACTAGCACAGATACGCAGTATTTT. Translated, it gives CASSPGTSTDTQYF.

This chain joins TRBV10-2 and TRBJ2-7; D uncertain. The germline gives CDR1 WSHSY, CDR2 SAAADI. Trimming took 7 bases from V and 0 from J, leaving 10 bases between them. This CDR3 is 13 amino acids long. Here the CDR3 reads CASISTYSYEQYF. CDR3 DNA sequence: TGCGCCAGCATATCTACCTACTCCTACGAGCAGTACTTC.

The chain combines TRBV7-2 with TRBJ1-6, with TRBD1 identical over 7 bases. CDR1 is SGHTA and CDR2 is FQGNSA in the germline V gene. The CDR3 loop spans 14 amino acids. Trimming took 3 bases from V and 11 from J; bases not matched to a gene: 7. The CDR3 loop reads CASSLEGAGAPLHF. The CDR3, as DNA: TGTGCCAGCAGCTTGGAGGGGGCTGGGGCACCCCTCCACTTT.

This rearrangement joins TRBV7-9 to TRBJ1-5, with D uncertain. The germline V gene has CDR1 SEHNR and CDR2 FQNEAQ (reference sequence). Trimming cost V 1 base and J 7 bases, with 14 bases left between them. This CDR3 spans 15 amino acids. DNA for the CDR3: TGTGCCAGCAGCTTAGGGGGAGCCCTGGGGCAGCCCCAGCATTTT. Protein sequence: CASSLGGALGQPQHF. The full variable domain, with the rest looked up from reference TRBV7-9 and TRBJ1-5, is DTGVSQNPRHKITKRGQNVTFRCDPISEHNRLYWYRQTLGQGPEFLTYFQNEAQLEKSRLLSDRFSAERPKGSFSTLEIQRTEQGDSAMYLCASSLGGALGQPQHFGDGTRLSIL.

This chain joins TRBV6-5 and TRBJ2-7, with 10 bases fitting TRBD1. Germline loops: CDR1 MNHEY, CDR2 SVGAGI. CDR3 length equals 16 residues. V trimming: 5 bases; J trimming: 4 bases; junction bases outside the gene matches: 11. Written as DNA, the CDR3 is TGTGCCAGCAGTGAAGCGGCAGGACAGGGGGTATACGAGCAGTACTTC. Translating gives CASSEAAGQGVYEQYF.

The CDR3 loop is CASSQGQGSRRLHF. The CDR3 DNA sequence: TGTGCCAGCAGCCAGGGACAGGGATCCCGCCGCCTCCACTTT. This rearrangement joins TRBV7-8 to TRBJ1-6; 9 bases agree with TRBD1. V shed 5 bases and J 15 bases; nucleotides not matched to a gene: 11. This CDR3 contains 14 residues. Looked up from germline, CDR1 is SGHVS and CDR2 is FQNEAQ.

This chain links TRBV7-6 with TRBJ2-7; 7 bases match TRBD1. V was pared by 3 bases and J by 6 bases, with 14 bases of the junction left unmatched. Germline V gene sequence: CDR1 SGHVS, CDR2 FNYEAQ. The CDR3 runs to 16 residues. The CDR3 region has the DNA TGTGCCAGCAGCTTGGGGACAGAGAACAGGGATGGCGAGCAGTACTTC. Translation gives CASSLGTENRDGEQYF. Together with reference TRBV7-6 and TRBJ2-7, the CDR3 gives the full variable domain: GAGVSQSPRYKVTKRGQDVALRCDPISGHVSLYWYRQALGQGPEFLTYFNYEAQQDKSGLPNDRFSAERPEGSISTLTIQRTEQRDSAMYRCASSLGTENRDGEQYFGPGTRLTVT.

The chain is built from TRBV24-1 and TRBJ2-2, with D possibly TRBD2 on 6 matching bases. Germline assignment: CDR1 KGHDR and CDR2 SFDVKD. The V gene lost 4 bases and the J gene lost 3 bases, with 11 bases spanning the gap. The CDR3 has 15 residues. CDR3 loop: CATSDSREDTGELFF. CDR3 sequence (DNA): TGTGCCACCAGTGACTCGAGGGAGGACACCGGGGAGCTGTTTTTT.

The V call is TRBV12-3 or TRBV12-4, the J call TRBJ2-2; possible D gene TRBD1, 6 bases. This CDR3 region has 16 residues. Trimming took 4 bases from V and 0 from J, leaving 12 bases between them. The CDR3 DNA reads TGTGCCAGCAGTTCTCGGACAGCCACGAACACCGGGGAGCTGTTTTTT. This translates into CASSSRTATNTGELFF.

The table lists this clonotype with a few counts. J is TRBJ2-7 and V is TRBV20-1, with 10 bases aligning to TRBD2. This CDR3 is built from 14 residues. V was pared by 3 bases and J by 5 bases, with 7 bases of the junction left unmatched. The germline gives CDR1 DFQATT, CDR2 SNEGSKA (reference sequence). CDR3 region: CSASTASGSDEQYF. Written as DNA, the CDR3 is TGCAGTGCTAGTACGGCTAGCGGGAGCGACGAGCAGTACTTC.

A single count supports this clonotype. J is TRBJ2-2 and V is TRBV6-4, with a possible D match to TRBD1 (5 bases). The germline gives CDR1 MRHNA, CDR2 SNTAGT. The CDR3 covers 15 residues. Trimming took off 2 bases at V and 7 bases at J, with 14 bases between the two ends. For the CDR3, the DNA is TGTGCCAGCAGTGACACGGCAGGGTTTGGCGGGGAGCTGTTTTTT. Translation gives CASSDTAGFGGELFF.

The CDR3 bases are TGCAGTGCCATCAGCGGGAGTGTCGACGAGCAGTACTTC. Its protein product is CSAISGSVDEQYF. The V gene is TRBV20-1, the J gene TRBJ2-7, with 8 bases that match TRBD2. V shed 6 bases and J 5 bases; nucleotides not matched to a gene: 9. CDR3 length equals 13 residues. Germline CDR1 and CDR2: DFQATT and SNEGSKA (reference sequence).

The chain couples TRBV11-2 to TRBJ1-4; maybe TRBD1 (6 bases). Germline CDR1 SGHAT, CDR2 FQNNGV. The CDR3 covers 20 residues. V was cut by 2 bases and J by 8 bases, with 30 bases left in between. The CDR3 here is CASSLNFRDNHRRGNEKLFF. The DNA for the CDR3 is TGTGCCAGCAGCTTAAACTTCCGGGACAATCACCGCCGGGGGAACGAAAAACTGTTTTTT.

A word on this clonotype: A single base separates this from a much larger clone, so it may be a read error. The CDR3 reads CASSPERGVAYYEQYF. The CDR3 region has the DNA TGTGCCAGTAGTCCAGAGCGGGGGGTTGCTTACTACGAGCAGTACTTC. The V and J genes are TRBV19 and TRBJ2-7; 9 positions match TRBD2. V lost 5 bases and J lost 3; bases outside the gene matches: 11. Germline-derived CDR1 and CDR2 are LNHDA and SQIVND (reference sequence). CDR3 length: 16 amino acids.

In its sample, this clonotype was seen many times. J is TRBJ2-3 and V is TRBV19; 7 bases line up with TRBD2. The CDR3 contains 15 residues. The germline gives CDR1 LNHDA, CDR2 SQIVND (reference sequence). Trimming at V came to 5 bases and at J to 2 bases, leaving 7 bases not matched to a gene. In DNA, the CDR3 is TGTGCCAGTAGTCAAAGCGGGGCGTACACAGATACGCAGTATTTT. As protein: CASSQSGAYTDTQYF. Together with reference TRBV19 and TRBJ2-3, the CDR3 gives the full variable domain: DGGITQSPKYLFRKEGQNVTLSCEQNLNHDAMYWYRQDPGQGLRLIYYSQIVNDFQKGDIAEGYSVSREKKESFPLTVTSAQKNPTAFYLCASSQSGAYTDTQYFGPGTRLTVL.

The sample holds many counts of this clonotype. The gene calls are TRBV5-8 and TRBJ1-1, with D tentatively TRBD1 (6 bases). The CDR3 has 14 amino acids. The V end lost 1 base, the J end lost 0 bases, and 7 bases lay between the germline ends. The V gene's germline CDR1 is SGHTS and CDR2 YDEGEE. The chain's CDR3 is CASSLTGMNTEAFF. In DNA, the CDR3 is TGTGCCAGCAGCTTGACAGGGATGAACACTGAAGCTTTCTTT.

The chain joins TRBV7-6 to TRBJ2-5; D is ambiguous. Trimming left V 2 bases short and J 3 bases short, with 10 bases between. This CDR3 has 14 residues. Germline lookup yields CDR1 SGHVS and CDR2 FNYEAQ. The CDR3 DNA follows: TGTGCCAGCAGCTTAAACCCGGGCGAAGAGACCCAGTACTTC. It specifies CASSLNPGEETQYF.

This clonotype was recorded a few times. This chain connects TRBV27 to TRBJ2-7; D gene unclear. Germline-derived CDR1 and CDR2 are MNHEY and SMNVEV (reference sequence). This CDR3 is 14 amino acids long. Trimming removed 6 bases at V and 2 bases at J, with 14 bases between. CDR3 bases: TGTGCCAGCAGCCCCGGACGGATTCCCTACGAGCAGTACTTC. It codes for CASSPGRIPYEQYF.

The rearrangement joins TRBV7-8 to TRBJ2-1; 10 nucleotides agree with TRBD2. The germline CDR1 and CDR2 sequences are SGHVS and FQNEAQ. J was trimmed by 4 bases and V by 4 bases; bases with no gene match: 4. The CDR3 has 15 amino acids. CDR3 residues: CASSSSGGRYNEQFF. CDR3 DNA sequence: TGTGCCAGCAGCTCTAGCGGGGGCCGGTACAATGAGCAGTTCTTC.

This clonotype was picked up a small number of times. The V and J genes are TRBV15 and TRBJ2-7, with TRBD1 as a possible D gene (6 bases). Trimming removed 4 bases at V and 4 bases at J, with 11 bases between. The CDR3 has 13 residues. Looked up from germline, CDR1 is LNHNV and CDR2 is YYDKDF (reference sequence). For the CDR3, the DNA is TGTGCCACCAGCACCGACAGGCCATACGAGCAGTACTTC. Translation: CATSTDRPYEQYF.

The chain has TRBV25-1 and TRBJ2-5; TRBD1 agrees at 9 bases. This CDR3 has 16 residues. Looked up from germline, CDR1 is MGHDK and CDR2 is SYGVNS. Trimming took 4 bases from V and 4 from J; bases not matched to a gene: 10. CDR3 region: CASSVSLGQGGETQYF. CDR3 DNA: TGTGCCAGCAGTGTATCCCTGGGACAGGGTGGAGAGACCCAGTACTTC.

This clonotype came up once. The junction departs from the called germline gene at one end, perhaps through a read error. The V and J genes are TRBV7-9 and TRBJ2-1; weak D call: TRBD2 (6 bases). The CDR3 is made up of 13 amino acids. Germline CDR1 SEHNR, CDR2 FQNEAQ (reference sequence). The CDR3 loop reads CACSLVSRREQFF. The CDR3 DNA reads TGTGCCTGCAGCTTAGTTAGCCGACGGGAGCAATTCTTC.

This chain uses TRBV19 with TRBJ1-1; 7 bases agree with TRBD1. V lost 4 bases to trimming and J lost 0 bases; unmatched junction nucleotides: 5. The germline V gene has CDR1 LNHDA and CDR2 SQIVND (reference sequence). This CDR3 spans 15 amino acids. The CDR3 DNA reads TGTGCCAGTAGTAGGACAGGTTTCATGAACACTGAAGCTTTCTTT. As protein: CASSRTGFMNTEAFF. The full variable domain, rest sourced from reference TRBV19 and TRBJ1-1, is DGGITQSPKYLFRKEGQNVTLSCEQNLNHDAMYWYRQDPGQGLRLIYYSQIVNDFQKGDIAEGYSVSREKKESFPLTVTSAQKNPTAFYLCASSRTGFMNTEAFFGQGTRLTVV.

CDR3 residues: CSVEGAALNYGYTF. The DNA of the CDR3 is TGCAGCGTTGAAGGGGCCGCCCTTAACTATGGCTACACCTTC. This sequence joins TRBV29-1 and TRBJ1-2; D ambiguous. V was clipped by 1 base and J by 1 base, with 10 bases between them. This CDR3 is 14 amino acids long. Germline CDR1 reads SQVTM; CDR2 reads ANQGSEA.

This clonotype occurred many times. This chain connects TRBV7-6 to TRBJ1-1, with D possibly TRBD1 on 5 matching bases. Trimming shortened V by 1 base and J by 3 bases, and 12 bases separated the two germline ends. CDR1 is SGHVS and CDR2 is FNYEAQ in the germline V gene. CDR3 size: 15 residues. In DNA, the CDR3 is TGTGCCAGCAGCTTAGGTCGGAGGGGTTACACTGAAGCTTTCTTT. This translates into CASSLGRRGYTEAFF. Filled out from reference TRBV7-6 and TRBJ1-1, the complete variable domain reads GAGVSQSPRYKVTKRGQDVALRCDPISGHVSLYWYRQALGQGPEFLTYFNYEAQQDKSGLPNDRFSAERPEGSISTLTIQRTEQRDSAMYRCASSLGRRGYTEAFFGQGTRLTVV.

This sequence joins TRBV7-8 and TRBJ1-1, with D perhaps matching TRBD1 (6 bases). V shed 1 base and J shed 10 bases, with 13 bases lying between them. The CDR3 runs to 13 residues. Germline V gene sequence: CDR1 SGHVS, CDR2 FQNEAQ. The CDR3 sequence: CASSLDLQGTAFF. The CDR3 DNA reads TGTGCCAGCAGCTTAGACCTCCAGGGGACAGCTTTCTTT.

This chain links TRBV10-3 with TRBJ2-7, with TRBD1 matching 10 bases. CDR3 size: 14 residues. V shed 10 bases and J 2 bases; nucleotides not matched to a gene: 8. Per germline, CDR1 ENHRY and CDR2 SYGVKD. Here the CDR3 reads CASHSGQGTYEQYF. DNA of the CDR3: TGTGCCAGCCATTCGGGACAGGGGACCTACGAGCAGTACTTC.

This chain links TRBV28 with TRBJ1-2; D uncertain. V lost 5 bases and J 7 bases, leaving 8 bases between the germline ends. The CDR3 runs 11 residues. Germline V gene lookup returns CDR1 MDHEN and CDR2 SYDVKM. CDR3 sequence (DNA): TGTGCCAGCAGTCTCCCGGGTGGCTACACCTTC. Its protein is CASSLPGGYTF.

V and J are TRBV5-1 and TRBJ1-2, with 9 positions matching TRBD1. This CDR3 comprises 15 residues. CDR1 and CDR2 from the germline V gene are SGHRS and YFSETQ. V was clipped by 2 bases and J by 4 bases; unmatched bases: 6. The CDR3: CASSFWDREFYGYTF. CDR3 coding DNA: TGCGCCAGCAGCTTTTGGGACAGGGAGTTCTATGGCTACACCTTC.

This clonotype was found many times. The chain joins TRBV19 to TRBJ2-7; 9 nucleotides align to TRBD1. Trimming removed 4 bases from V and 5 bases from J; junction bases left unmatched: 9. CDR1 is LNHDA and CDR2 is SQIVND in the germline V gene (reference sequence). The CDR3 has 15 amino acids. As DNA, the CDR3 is TGTGCCAGTAGTAGTTCCGGGACAGGGTCCGACGAGCAGTACTTC. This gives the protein CASSSSGTGSDEQYF.